The 18 T cell receptor beta chains below come from one sample, sequenced in a study of human T cells and chemical hapten exposure. TCRdb recomputed calls from the RACE reads with MiXCR, one row per CDR3 protein. Found here are 120,000 or so distinct CDR3 sequences, roughly 13% of them singletons; the top ten hold 0.92%. The time point denotes: patch test 1, 2 weeks after DPC sensitization. Treatment here: therapeutic diphenylcyclopropenone sensitization with weekly scalp DPC. The source material was whole blood, sampled in connection with sensitization to the hapten diphenylcyclopropenone (DPC). These receptors were obtained from a man younger than 30 with alopecia areata. Some clones in this sample may be carry-over from other donors' samples.

The chain uses TRBV6-5 and TRBJ2-7; 9 bases line up with TRBD1. After removal of 2 bases from V and 2 bases from J, the junction contained 1 base not matched to a gene. The CDR3 has 14 residues. Germline CDR1 reads MNHEY; CDR2 reads SVGAGI. The CDR3 protein is CASSYRDRAYEQYF. The CDR3, as DNA: TGTGCCAGCAGTTACCGGGACAGGGCCTACGAGCAGTACTTC.

This clonotype was detected a few times. The chain is built from TRBV4-3 and TRBJ2-2, with no clear D. Germline V gene sequence: CDR1 LGHNA, CDR2 YSLEER. The CDR3 is 14 residues long. With 0 bases removed from V and 6 bases from J, the gap between germline ends came to 8 bases. CDR3 DNA sequence: TGCGCCAGCAGCCAAGATCGGTCGGCCGGGGAGCTGTTTTTT. Encoded protein: CASSQDRSAGELFF.

The V call is TRBV28, the J call TRBJ2-7; D is undetermined. The CDR3 spans 12 residues. The germline V gene has CDR1 MDHEN and CDR2 SYDVKM. Trimming pared 1 base from V and 3 bases from J, leaving 4 bases between. The CDR3 loop reads CASSLSFYEQYF. Written as DNA, the CDR3 is TGTGCCAGCAGTTTATCGTTCTACGAGCAGTACTTC.

CDR3: CASSSRRTGYQPQHF. For the CDR3, the DNA is TGTGCCAGCAGTTCCAGGCGGACGGGGTATCAGCCCCAGCATTTT. The chain has TRBV12-3 or TRBV12-4 and TRBJ1-5, with unresolved D. The CDR3 sequence is 15 residues long. V shed 4 bases and J shed 5 bases, with 15 bases lying between them.

This clonotype appeared a few times. V gene TRBV5-1 combines with J gene TRBJ1-2, with 7 nucleotides matching TRBD1. This CDR3 region has 12 residues. V lost 9 bases, J lost 4 bases, and 6 bases stayed unmatched. Germline CDR1 and CDR2: SGHRS and YFSETQ. The CDR3 DNA reads TGCGCCACCACCGGGGACAGCTATGGCTACACCTTC. Its translation is CATTGDSYGYTF.

The CDR3 DNA reads as TGTGCCAGCAGTTTCGGGGGAAGAACCTACAATGAGCAGTTCTTC. Amino acid sequence: CASSFGGRTYNEQFF. V usage is TRBV12-3 or TRBV12-4 and J usage is TRBJ2-1, with a possible D match to TRBD2 (6 bases). V dropped 3 bases and J dropped 2 bases, with 11 bases sitting between them. CDR3 length equals 15 residues.

The V call is TRBV7-6, the J call TRBJ2-7, with 8 bases that match TRBD1. CDR3 length equals 14 residues. V lost 4 bases, J lost 3 bases, and 5 bases stayed unmatched. The germline V gene encodes CDR1 SGHVS and CDR2 FNYEAQ. The CDR3 DNA is TGTGCCAGCAGCTCCGGACAGGGCGGCTACGAGCAGTACTTC. It specifies CASSSGQGGYEQYF.

The table lists this clonotype with a few counts. The V gene is TRBV13, the J gene TRBJ2-1; D not certain. The germline V gene encodes CDR1 PRHDT and CDR2 FYEKMQ (reference sequence). The V end was cut by 7 bases, the J end by 12 bases, with 16 bases between. This CDR3 comprises 12 residues. For the CDR3, the DNA is TGTGCCAGCACCCCCGGAGTGGCTGGGCAGTTCTTC. Translated: CASTPGVAGQFF.

This rearrangement joins TRBV20-1 to TRBJ1-1, with D unclear. The CDR3 runs to 13 residues. The V and J ends lost 3 bases and 1 base respectively, with 9 bases between them. Per the germline V gene, CDR1 is DFQATT and CDR2 is SNEGSKA (reference sequence). CDR3 protein: CSARGYTNTEAFF. The CDR3 DNA reads TGCAGTGCTAGGGGATACACGAACACTGAAGCTTTCTTT.

This clonotype was detected many times. The CDR3 reads CASDSFQTFYGYTF. In nucleotides, the CDR3 is TGTGCCAGCGACAGCTTCCAGACCTTCTATGGCTACACCTTC. The chain uses TRBV6-1 and TRBJ1-2; possible D gene TRBD1, 5 bases. The CDR3 consists of 14 residues. The V end was cut by 8 bases, the J end by 4 bases, with 17 bases between. The germline gives CDR1 MNHNS, CDR2 SASEGT.

V is TRBV29-1 and J is TRBJ2-7, with TRBD1 matching over 10 bases. In germline, CDR1 is SQVTM, CDR2 ANQGSEA. V trimming: 2 bases; J trimming: 3 bases; junction bases outside the gene matches: 1. CDR3 length: 13 amino acids. The CDR3 DNA reads TGCAGCGTTGAAAGGGACAGGGGCTACGAGCAGTACTTC. This encodes CSVERDRGYEQYF.

This clonotype appeared a few times. The V and J genes are TRBV11-1 and TRBJ2-1; weak D call: TRBD1 (6 bases). This CDR3 has 14 amino acids. From germline, CDR1 is SGHAT and CDR2 FQDESV (reference sequence). Trimming stripped 2 bases from V and 6 bases from J, with 11 bases between. The CDR3 reads CASSLYREFNEQFF. The CDR3 DNA reads TGTGCCAGCAGCTTATACAGGGAATTCAATGAGCAGTTCTTC.

To note about this clonotype: It is unclear where the CDR3 begins or ends on the DNA, so no DNA is shown, and the CDR3 is as TCRdb lists it. V gene TRBV7-8 combines with J gene TRBJ2-2; TRBD1, the table's D call, was not compared with the DNA. Germline CDR1 and CDR2: SGHVS and FQNEAQ. The CDR3 comprises 17 residues, both ends counted. CDR3 residues: CASSFWPRTGDTGELFF.

The table lists this clonotype with a few counts. The chain uses TRBV18 and TRBJ2-5; D gene ambiguous. This CDR3 spans 15 amino acids. Germline V gives CDR1 KGHSH, CDR2 LQKENI. The ends were cut back, 3 bases at V and 5 bases at J, with 16 bases in the middle. Here the CDR3 DNA reads TGTGCCAGCTCACCCATCTCTCCACCCCGGGAGACCCAGTACTTC. Protein: CASSPISPPRETQYF. Combining the CDR3 with reference TRBV18 and TRBJ2-5 gives the whole variable domain NAGVMQNPRHLVRRRGQEARLRCSPMKGHSHVYWYRQLPEEGLKFMVYLQKENIIDESGMPKERFSAEFPKEGPSILRIQQVVRGDSAAYFCASSPISPPRETQYFGPGTRLLVL.

This clonotype has only a few counts. The rearrangement uses TRBV7-9 and TRBJ2-2, with a possible D match to TRBD1 (5 bases). Germline V gives CDR1 SEHNR, CDR2 FQNEAQ (reference sequence). The V and J ends lost 5 bases and 0 bases respectively, with 13 bases between them. This CDR3 is built from 16 residues. CDR3 residues: CASSPLGRANTGELFF. The CDR3 DNA reads TGTGCCAGCAGCCCACTGGGCAGGGCGAACACCGGGGAGCTGTTTTTT. The complete variable domain, with remaining parts taken from reference TRBV7-9 and TRBJ2-2, reads DTGVSQNPRHKITKRGQNVTFRCDPISEHNRLYWYRQTLGQGPEFLTYFQNEAQLEKSRLLSDRFSAERPKGSFSTLEIQRTEQGDSAMYLCASSPLGRANTGELFFGEGSRLTVL.

The chain links TRBV6-1 to TRBJ2-3, with 7 bases fitting TRBD2. Per germline, CDR1 MNHNS and CDR2 SASEGT. This CDR3 contains 16 residues. J was trimmed by 2 bases and V by 0 bases; bases with no gene match: 5. This chain's CDR3 is CASSEALADPTDTQYF. The CDR3 nucleotides are TGTGCCAGCAGTGAAGCTCTAGCGGATCCCACAGATACGCAGTATTTT.

This clonotype was found a few times. This chain links TRBV19 with TRBJ1-1; a weak D match, TRBD1 (5 bases). The CDR3 runs to 14 residues. V lost 7 bases, J lost 4 bases, and 16 bases lay in between. Per germline, CDR1 LNHDA and CDR2 SQIVND (reference sequence). The CDR3 DNA reads as TGTGCCAGTACCCTGCAAGGGGAGAGCACTGAAGCTTTCTTT. Residues: CASTLQGESTEAFF.

The V gene is TRBV11-2, the J gene TRBJ1-6; D is perhaps TRBD1 (5 bases). Germline V CDR1 and CDR2: SGHAT, FQNNGV. The CDR3 consists of 14 residues. With 4 bases removed from V and 7 bases from J, the gap between germline ends came to 11 bases. The CDR3 DNA follows: TGTGCCAGCAGCTCATCAGGGCCCAATTCACCCCTCCACTTT. Protein sequence: CASSSSGPNSPLHF.